Shown below are 2 T cell receptor beta chains from a single sample sequenced in a study of OX40 agonist ivuxolimab in advanced cancers. Data came from immunoSEQ multiplex PCR; TCRdb stores just in-frame clones and leaves some out. The repertoire includes about 58,000 clones, over 75% of them detected once, and approximately 0.7% sits in the top ten. This specimen was CD4+ or CD8+ T cells sorted from blood, taken in a trial of the OX40 agonist ivuxolimab. These receptors were taken from an adult with an advanced solid tumor such as melanoma, head and neck, liver or kidney cancer.

V is TRBV5-1 and J is TRBJ2-1, with 7 bases that match TRBD1. V gave up 4 bases and J gave up 8 bases; unmatched junction bases: 9. Germline V gene lookup returns CDR1 SGHRS and CDR2 YFSETQ. The CDR3 contains 14 residues. The CDR3 loop reads CASSAQGVGDEQFF. The CDR3 DNA reads as TGCGCCAGCAGCGCCCAGGGGGTGGGCGATGAGCAGTTCTTC.

CDR3 nucleotide sequence: TGCGCCAGCAGGGACAGGGAGCGAGGCTATGGCTACACCTTC. Amino acid sequence: CASRDRERGYGYTF. The V and J genes are TRBV5-1 and TRBJ1-2; 8 bases line up with TRBD1. V shed 5 bases and J 4 bases; nucleotides not matched to a gene: 7. Germline V gene data show CDR1 as SGHRS and CDR2 as YFSETQ. The length of the CDR3 is 14 residues.